This T cell receptor (beta chain) comes out of a study of T cell repertoires and Cas9 in healthy adults. Produced via immunoSEQ multiplex PCR; TCRdb's table is partial and in-frame only. The sample consists of 20,000 to 25,000 clones, approximately 90% of them appearing once. Per germline, CDR1 SGHRS and CDR2 YFSETQ. The CDR3 length is 14 residues. The V and J ends lost 4 bases and 4 bases, in that order; junction bases with no gene match: 7. J is TRBJ1-1 and V is TRBV5-1; 7 positions agree with TRBD1. The receptor was derived from a human donor in good health. Specimen: CD4+ effector T cells (CD127+, CD25-, CD137-, CD154-) from PBMCs; culture status not recorded. CDR3 sequence reads: CASSAQGEVTEAFF. For the CDR3, the DNA is TGCGCCAGCAGCGCGCAGGGGGAAGTCACTGAAGCTTTCTTT.